Below, 27 T cell receptor beta chains from the same sample are listed, as sequenced in a study of T cell repertoires in cytomegalovirus infection. TCRdb reprocessed the reads via MiXCR and lists one record per CDR3 protein. The sample carries hundreds of thousands of distinct CDR3 sequences, about a sixth recorded once. Sample: PBMCs. Source of these receptors: a human donor in good health (CMV status not recorded). Some clones in this sample may be carry-over from other donors' samples.

Many counts were recorded for this clonotype. The chain links TRBV7-9 to TRBJ2-3; D may be TRBD2 (6 bases). The germline V and J ends were trimmed by 8 bases and 3 bases, with 9 bases remaining between them. The CDR3 has 12 amino acids. Germline values: CDR1 SEHNR, CDR2 FQNEAQ (reference sequence). CDR3: CASRRDTDTQYF. Written as DNA, the CDR3 is TGTGCCAGCCGGAGGGATACAGATACGCAGTATTTT. Using reference TRBV7-9 and TRBJ2-3 for the parts outside the CDR3, the full variable domain is DTGVSQNPRHKITKRGQNVTFRCDPISEHNRLYWYRQTLGQGPEFLTYFQNEAQLEKSRLLSDRFSAERPKGSFSTLEIQRTEQGDSAMYLCASRRDTDTQYFGPGTRLTVL.

This clonotype has more than one count but fewer than ten. CDR3 sequence reads: CASSNSGTTHQPQHF. In DNA form, the CDR3 reads TGTGCCAGCAGCAACTCCGGGACAACTCATCAGCCCCAGCATTTT. The chain carries TRBV2 and TRBJ1-5, with D possibly matching TRBD1 (6 bases). Germline V gene sequence: CDR1 SNHLY, CDR2 FYNNEI. The CDR3 contains 15 residues. The V end lost 6 bases, the J end lost 5 bases, and 17 bases lay between the germline ends.

The rearrangement uses TRBV6-1 and TRBJ1-5; TRBD1 matches at 11 bases. V lost 1 base and J lost 6; bases outside the gene matches: 2. This CDR3 has 15 residues. CDR1 is MNHNS and CDR2 is SASEGT in the germline V gene. For the CDR3, the DNA is TGTGCCAGCAGTGAAGGGACAGGGGGCGTTCAGCCCCAGCATTTT. Its protein is CASSEGTGGVQPQHF.

This clonotype has a single count. V and J are TRBV6-1 and TRBJ2-4, with 7 bases that match TRBD1. There are 16 residues in the CDR3. V was pared by 5 bases and J by 0 bases, with 7 bases of the junction left unmatched. CDR1 is MNHNS and CDR2 is SASEGT in the germline V gene. CDR3 nucleotide sequence: TGTGCCAGCAGTTATCCGGGACAGCTAGCCAAAAACATTCAGTACTTC. It encodes CASSYPGQLAKNIQYF.

V gene TRBV20-1 combines with J gene TRBJ2-5, with D perhaps TRBD1 (5 bases). Germline-derived CDR1 and CDR2 are DFQATT and SNEGSKA (reference sequence). The germline V and J ends were trimmed by 2 bases and 1 base, with 8 bases remaining between them. The CDR3 has 13 residues. The CDR3 region is CSARQGFQETQYF. DNA of the CDR3: TGCAGTGCTAGACAGGGATTCCAAGAGACCCAGTACTTC.

This clonotype was seen repeatedly, ten times or more. The chain employs TRBV12-5 and TRBJ2-3; D is unclear. This CDR3 spans 13 amino acids. CDR1 LGHNT and CDR2 FRNRAP come from the germline V gene. V was cut by 5 bases and J by 1 base, with 7 bases left in between. The DNA for the CDR3 is TGTGCTAGTGGTCCCTCTGGCACAGATACGCAGTATTTT. Amino acids: CASGPSGTDTQYF.

This clonotype showed up many times. The chain combines TRBV4-2 with TRBJ1-2; no clear D gene. V dropped 0 bases and J dropped 6 bases, with 11 bases sitting between them. Germline lookup yields CDR1 LGHNA and CDR2 YNFKEQ. The CDR3 spans 14 residues. The CDR3 loop is CASSQDPGEHGYTF. The CDR3 DNA is TGTGCCAGCAGCCAAGATCCTGGGGAGCATGGCTACACCTTC.

The genes are TRBV20-1 and TRBJ2-5; perhaps TRBD1 as D (6 bases). This CDR3 contains 13 residues. V lost 5 bases and J lost 1, with 11 bases in between. CDR1 and CDR2 from the germline V gene are DFQATT and SNEGSKA (reference sequence). Here the CDR3 reads CSAGLDSQETQYF. In nucleotides, the CDR3 is TGCAGTGCTGGACTGGACAGCCAAGAGACCCAGTACTTC.

This clonotype was observed at least ten times. This chain joins TRBV4-1 and TRBJ1-5, with D unclear. The CDR3 contains 15 residues. The germline V gene encodes CDR1 MGHRA and CDR2 YSYEKL. V shed 0 bases and J shed 3 bases, with 9 bases lying between them. CDR3 loop: CASSQDRNLNQPQHF. CDR3 DNA: TGCGCCAGCAGCCAAGATCGCAACCTCAATCAGCCCCAGCATTTT.

This clonotype occurred many times. The CDR3 DNA reads TGTGCCAGCAGCTTAATCGGACTAGCGGGGCAAGAGACCCAGTACTTC. This gives the protein CASSLIGLAGQETQYF. The chain recombines TRBV7-2 with TRBJ2-5, with 12 bases aligning to TRBD2. Germline CDR1 is SGHTA and CDR2 is FQGNSA. The ends lost 2 bases at V and 2 bases at J; junction bases unmatched: 3. CDR3 length: 16 residues.

This chain links TRBV2 with TRBJ1-6; D may be TRBD1 (6 bases). V lost 4 bases and J 10 bases, leaving 14 bases between the germline ends. From germline, CDR1 is SNHLY and CDR2 FYNNEI. The CDR3 spans 14 residues. DNA for the CDR3: TGTGCCAGCAGTGGTAGCAGGGGAACGTCACCCCTCCACTTT. It codes for CASSGSRGTSPLHF.

This clonotype was seen more than once but under ten times. This sequence joins TRBV6-4 and TRBJ2-7; 7 nucleotides agree with TRBD2. This CDR3 has 16 amino acids. The trim removed 4 bases at V and 3 bases at J, leaving 12 bases unmatched. The germline CDR1 and CDR2 sequences are MRHNA and SNTAGT. CDR3 sequence reads: CASSVPNSGEDYEQYF. The CDR3 region has the DNA TGTGCCAGCAGTGTCCCTAACAGCGGGGAAGACTACGAGCAGTACTTC.

This clonotype was observed at least ten times. This CDR3 is CASNEQGADTGELFF. The CDR3, as DNA: TGTGCCAGCAACGAACAGGGGGCGGACACCGGGGAGCTGTTTTTT. The V call is TRBV12-3 or TRBV12-4, the J call TRBJ2-2; 9 nucleotides line up with TRBD1. The junction had 6 bases not matched to a gene; V was cut back by 7 bases and J by 3 bases. The CDR3 totals 15 residues.

Ten or more counts support this clonotype. The V and J genes are TRBV6-1 and TRBJ1-5; 11 positions agree with TRBD1. V lost 2 bases, J lost 11 bases, and 5 bases stayed unmatched. The CDR3 consists of 14 residues. Germline-derived CDR1 and CDR2 are MNHNS and SASEGT. DNA for the CDR3: TGTGCCAGCAGTGAAATTTGGGACAGGGGGGCCCAGCATTTT. This translates into CASSEIWDRGAQHF.

This clonotype came up many times. The J gene is TRBJ2-7, the V gene TRBV7-9, with TRBD1 as a possible D gene (6 bases). Germline CDR1 SEHNR, CDR2 FQNEAQ (reference sequence). The germline V and J ends were trimmed by 5 bases and 0 bases, with 23 bases remaining between them. The CDR3 totals 18 residues. CDR3 in amino acids: CASSPRTTKTGRSYEQYF. The CDR3 region has the DNA TGTGCCAGCAGCCCCCGAACCACTAAGACAGGTCGCTCCTACGAGCAGTACTTC. Together with reference TRBV7-9 and TRBJ2-7, the CDR3 gives the full variable domain: DTGVSQNPRHKITKRGQNVTFRCDPISEHNRLYWYRQTLGQGPEFLTYFQNEAQLEKSRLLSDRFSAERPKGSFSTLEIQRTEQGDSAMYLCASSPRTTKTGRSYEQYFGPGTRLTVT.

Many counts were recorded for this clonotype. The V call is TRBV7-2, the J call TRBJ2-5, with D hard to call. V was cut by 1 base and J by 3 bases, with 12 bases left in between. CDR1 and CDR2 from the germline V gene are SGHTA and FQGNSA. This CDR3 comprises 15 residues. DNA for the CDR3: TGTGCCAGCAGCTTAGGATGGGCCCAGAAAGAGACCCAGTACTTC. It is translated as CASSLGWAQKETQYF.

The gene calls are TRBV10-3 and TRBJ1-5, with no clear D. The CDR3 is made up of 15 amino acids. Trimming took off 0 bases at V and 4 bases at J, with 10 bases between the two ends. Germline V gene data show CDR1 as ENHRY and CDR2 as SYGVKD. The CDR3 loop is CAISESGQPNQPQHF. In nucleotides, the CDR3 is TGTGCCATCAGTGAGTCAGGTCAGCCGAATCAGCCCCAGCATTTT.

The chain is built from TRBV15 and TRBJ2-6; 9 bases line up with TRBD1. This CDR3 comprises 19 residues. Germline CDR1 is LNHNV and CDR2 is YYDKDF (reference sequence). V dropped 3 bases and J dropped 2; count of bases not matched to a gene: 11. DNA of the CDR3: TGTGCCACCAGCAGCCCGACGGGACAGGGAAATACTGGGGCCAACGTCCTGACTTTC. This encodes CATSSPTGQGNTGANVLTF.

This clonotype occurred a few times. This rearrangement joins TRBV28 to TRBJ1-2; 8 nucleotides line up with TRBD1. The CDR3 extends over 15 amino acids. Germline values: CDR1 MDHEN, CDR2 SYDVKM. V dropped 1 base and J dropped 7; count of bases not matched to a gene: 8. CDR3 region: CASSLFRQGARGYTF. CDR3 coding DNA: TGTGCCAGCAGTTTATTCCGGCAGGGGGCTCGTGGCTACACCTTC.

V usage is TRBV7-4 and J usage is TRBJ2-5, with 7 bases matching TRBD1. V shed 5 bases, J shed 5 bases, and the junction held 8 bases outside the gene matches. Germline loops: CDR1 SGHVT, CDR2 SQSDAQ. The CDR3 runs 14 residues. The CDR3 region is CASSPRQGPETQYF. The CDR3 DNA sequence: TGTGCCAGCAGCCCCCGACAGGGACCGGAGACCCAGTACTTC.

The chain combines TRBV7-2 with TRBJ2-3; 12 bases fit TRBD2. Germline CDR1 SGHTA, CDR2 FQGNSA. Trimming removed 4 bases from V and 2 bases from J; junction bases left unmatched: 4. This CDR3 spans 16 amino acids. The CDR3 spells CASSSASGGATDTQYF. The CDR3 DNA follows: TGTGCCAGCAGCTCGGCTAGCGGGGGGGCCACAGATACGCAGTATTTT.

This chain uses TRBV29-1 with TRBJ1-5; D remains ambiguous. Germline CDR1 is SQVTM and CDR2 is ANQGSEA. The CDR3 consists of 14 residues. V lost 4 bases to trimming and J lost 4 bases, with 14 bases between them. CDR3 bases: TGCAGCGTTGTTGATCCAGGATTTAATCAGCCCCAGCATTTT. The encoded protein is CSVVDPGFNQPQHF.

The rearrangement uses TRBV9 and TRBJ1-1, with TRBD1 as a possible D gene (5 bases). The V gene lost 2 bases and the J gene lost 0 bases, with 17 bases spanning the gap. CDR1 is SGDLS and CDR2 is YYNGEE in the germline V gene. This CDR3 spans 17 amino acids. The CDR3 loop is CASSVSGTGTLNTEAFF. The CDR3 bases are TGTGCCAGCAGCGTCTCCGGGACGGGGACTTTGAACACTGAAGCTTTCTTT.

This chain connects TRBV15 to TRBJ1-5; the D gene is possibly TRBD1 (6 bases). This CDR3 comprises 16 residues. V lost 1 base to trimming and J lost 1 base, with 11 bases between them. CDR1 and CDR2 from the germline V gene are LNHNV and YYDKDF (reference sequence). The CDR3 nucleotides read TGTGCCACCAGCAGAGCCCAGGGGCCGAGCAATCAGCCCCAGCATTTT. Encoded protein: CATSRAQGPSNQPQHF.

J is TRBJ2-7 and V is TRBV28; TRBD1 matches 7 bases. Germline trimming cut 3 bases from V and 4 bases from J; bases unmatched to any gene: 6. The germline CDR1 and CDR2 sequences are MDHEN and SYDVKM. The CDR3 consists of 14 residues. The CDR3 coding sequence is TGTGCCAGCAGTTTCGGGACAGACAAATACGAGCAGTACTTC. Its translation: CASSFGTDKYEQYF.

This clonotype was seen a few times. This chain joins TRBV28 and TRBJ2-2; D remains unclear. CDR3 length equals 20 residues. Trimming removed 1 base from V and 0 bases from J, with 21 bases in between. Looked up from germline, CDR1 is MDHEN and CDR2 is SYDVKM. The CDR3 DNA follows: TGTGCCAGCAGTTTATCCGCCCTTGTTGTCGCGGCGGCGAACACCGGGGAGCTGTTTTTT. As protein: CASSLSALVVAAANTGELFF.

V is TRBV27 and J is TRBJ2-5; TRBD1 agrees at 8 bases. CDR3 length: 14 residues. V lost 3 bases to trimming and J lost 4 bases; unmatched junction nucleotides: 4. Germline CDR1 is MNHEY and CDR2 is SMNVEV (reference sequence). For the CDR3, the DNA is TGTGCCAGCAGTTTTACCCAGGGGGCAGAGACCCAGTACTTC. As protein: CASSFTQGAETQYF.